The clone carrying this T cell receptor (beta chain) came up once. Its target is not known. Assay used: immunoSEQ multiplex PCR; TCRdb lists only in-frame clones, some missing. The sample lists some 1 million clones, around 75% occurring once. This specimen comes from a study of shared clonotypes between healthy human individuals. Whole-study findings and limits: Although depth was large, rarefaction showed that sequencing of the sorted subsets was incomplete. Relative to clonotypes present in all four donors, those not shared had lower generation probabilities. As a rule, naive subsets had a larger estimated richness than memory subsets.

Trimming removed 8 bases from V and 0 bases from J, with 14 bases in between. Per the germline V gene, CDR1 is MNHEY and CDR2 is SVGAGI. This CDR3 contains 15 residues. The TCR sequence derives from a man younger than 35 in good health. The chain carries TRBV6-5 and TRBJ1-3; TRBD1 is a possible D gene (5 bases). Sequenced material: memory CD4+ T cells sorted from blood. Specified subset: CD45RA-negative fraction. The CDR3 sequence is CASSGQGRSGNTIYF. For the CDR3, the DNA is TGTGCCAGCTCTGGGCAGGGCCGCTCTGGAAACACCATATATTTT.